This is a list of T cell receptor beta chains from one sample in a study of siplizumab effects on memory and regulatory T cells. Here immunoSEQ multiplex PCR was the method, and the copy in TCRdb shows in-frame clones only, minus some. The table lists roughly 100,000 clones, under 95% of them singletons. The sample was CD4+ T cells sorted from blood. The receptors derive from a human donor in good health. Each CDR3 is given with its conserved first and last residue. The size of a clone is reported for some rows only, either as once, few or many, or as a class for expanded clones.

CDR3aa: CASSLVGGNGYEQYF
v_gene: TRBV11-2
j_gene: TRBJ2-7
abundance: -
len: 15

CDR3aa: CAWSALGGAFF
v_gene: TRBV30
j_gene: TRBJ1-1
abundance: once
len: 11

CDR3aa: CASSLGGYTYNEQFF
v_gene: TRBV11-3
j_gene: TRBJ2-1
abundance: -
len: 15

CDR3aa: CASSLTGPYNEQFF
v_gene: TRBV11-3
j_gene: TRBJ2-1
abundance: -
len: 14

CDR3aa: CASTGAGGRYEQYF
v_gene: TRBV25-1
j_gene: TRBJ2-7
abundance: -
len: 14

CDR3aa: CARPPGTGVRFDTEAFF
v_gene: TRBV6-4
j_gene: TRBJ1-1
abundance: -
len: 17

CDR3aa: CSVDSSVGNYGYTF
v_gene: TRBV29-1
j_gene: TRBJ1-2
abundance: -
len: 14

CDR3aa: CASSLIETQYF
v_gene: TRBV28
j_gene: TRBJ2-5
abundance: -
len: 11

CDR3aa: CASRIGEAGTEAFF
v_gene: TRBV6-1
j_gene: TRBJ1-1
abundance: -
len: 14

CDR3aa: CASSPDRGRSYEQYF
v_gene: TRBV2
j_gene: TRBJ2-7
abundance: -
len: 15

CDR3aa: CASSLWGGQETQYF
v_gene: TRBV27
j_gene: TRBJ2-5
abundance: -
len: 14

CDR3aa: CASSLVSAANEAFF
v_gene: TRBV7-2
j_gene: TRBJ1-1
abundance: -
len: 14

CDR3aa: CASSLGRLAGDVNEQFF
v_gene: TRBV5-1
j_gene: TRBJ2-1
abundance: -
len: 17